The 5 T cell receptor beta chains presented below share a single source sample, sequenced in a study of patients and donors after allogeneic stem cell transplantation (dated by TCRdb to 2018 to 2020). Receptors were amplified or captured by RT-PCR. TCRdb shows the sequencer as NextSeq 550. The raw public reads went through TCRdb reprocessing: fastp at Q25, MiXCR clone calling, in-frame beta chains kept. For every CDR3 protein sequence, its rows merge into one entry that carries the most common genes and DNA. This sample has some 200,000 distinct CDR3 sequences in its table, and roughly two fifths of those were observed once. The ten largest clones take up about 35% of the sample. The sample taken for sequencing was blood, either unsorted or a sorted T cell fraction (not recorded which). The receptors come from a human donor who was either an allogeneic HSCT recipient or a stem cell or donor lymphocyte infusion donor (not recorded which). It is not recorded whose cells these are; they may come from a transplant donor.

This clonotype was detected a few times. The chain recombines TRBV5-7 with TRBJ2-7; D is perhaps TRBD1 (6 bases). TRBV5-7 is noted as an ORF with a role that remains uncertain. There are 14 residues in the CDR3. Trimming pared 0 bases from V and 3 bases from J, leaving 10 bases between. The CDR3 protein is CASSLDRDRYEQYF. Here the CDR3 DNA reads TGTGCCAGCAGCTTGGACAGGGACCGCTACGAGCAGTACTTC.

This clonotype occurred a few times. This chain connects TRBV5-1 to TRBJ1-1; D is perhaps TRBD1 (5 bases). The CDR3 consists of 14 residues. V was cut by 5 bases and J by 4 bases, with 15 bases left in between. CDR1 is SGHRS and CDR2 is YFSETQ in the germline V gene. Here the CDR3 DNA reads TGCGCCAGCAGGGGGGTTCTGAGGGCCACTGAAGCTTTCTTT. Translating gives CASRGVLRATEAFF.

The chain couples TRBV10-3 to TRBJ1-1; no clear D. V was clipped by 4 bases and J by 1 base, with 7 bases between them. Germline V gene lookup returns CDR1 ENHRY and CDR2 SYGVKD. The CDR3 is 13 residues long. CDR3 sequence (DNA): TGTGCCATCAGTGGGACTGAGAACACTGAAGCTTTCTTT. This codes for CAISGTENTEAFF.

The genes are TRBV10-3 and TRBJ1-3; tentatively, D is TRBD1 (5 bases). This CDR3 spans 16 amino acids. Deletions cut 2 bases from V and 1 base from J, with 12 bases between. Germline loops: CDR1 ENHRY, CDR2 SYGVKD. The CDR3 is CAISEGAGPSGNTIYF. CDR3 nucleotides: TGTGCCATCAGTGAGGGGGCAGGCCCTTCTGGAAACACCATATATTTT.

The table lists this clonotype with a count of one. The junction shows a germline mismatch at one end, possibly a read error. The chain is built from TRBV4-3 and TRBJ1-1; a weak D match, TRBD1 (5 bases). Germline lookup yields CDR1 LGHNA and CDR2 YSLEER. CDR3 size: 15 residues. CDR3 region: CAGSPASSGREKAFF. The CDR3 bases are TGCGCCGGCAGCCCAGCATCCTCGGGCAGGGAGAAAGCTTTCTTT.